One and the same sample provided the 32 T cell receptor beta chains below, sequenced in a study of Graves' ophthalmopathy and Graves' hyperthyroidism. RNA transcripts provided the template for amplifying TCR beta CDR3 regions. A first-round RT-PCR used HTBI primers, followed by a second-round multiplex PCR. From the multiplex PCR reads, TCRdb called clonotypes with MiXCR, one entry per CDR3 protein. Altogether about 200,000 distinct CDR3 sequences are present, less than 30% being singletons, with the ten largest covering about 9.1%. Material: peripheral blood. Source of these receptors: a man aged 45 to 65 with Graves' ophthalmopathy.

This chain joins TRBV20-1 and TRBJ1-1, with D possibly TRBD1 on 6 matching bases. CDR1 and CDR2 from the germline V gene are DFQATT and SNEGSKA (reference sequence). CDR3 size: 12 residues. Trimming shortened V by 0 bases and J by 7 bases, and 9 bases separated the two germline ends. The CDR3 region has the DNA TGCAGTGCTAGAGATCAGGGGTTTGAAGCTTTCTTT. Translation: CSARDQGFEAFF.

This clonotype was observed at least ten times. CDR3 sequence (DNA): TGTGCCAGCAGTGCCCCACAGCAAGGGGTTTATGGCTACACCTTC. It codes for CASSAPQQGVYGYTF. The chain recombines TRBV27 with TRBJ1-2, with D tentatively TRBD1 (5 bases). The germline V gene encodes CDR1 MNHEY and CDR2 SMNVEV (reference sequence). This CDR3 region has 15 residues. The germline V and J ends were trimmed by 5 bases and 5 bases, with 18 bases remaining between them.

This clonotype was detected ten times or more. Here the CDR3 DNA reads TGTGCCAGCAGCCAGACCTGGGAGTCACAGGATTACTATGGCTACACCTTC. Encoded protein: CASSQTWESQDYYGYTF. This sequence joins TRBV14 and TRBJ1-2, with D maybe TRBD1 (5 bases). The CDR3 loop spans 17 amino acids. V was cut by 3 bases and J by 3 bases, with 20 bases left in between. Germline V gene lookup returns CDR1 SGHDN and CDR2 FVKESK.

This chain uses TRBV30 with TRBJ2-7; D unresolved. The CDR3 consists of 13 residues. Trimming removed 0 bases at V and 0 bases at J, with 6 bases between. Germline CDR1 GTSNPN, CDR2 SVGIG (reference sequence). CDR3 protein: CAWSVLSSYEQYF. The CDR3 DNA reads as TGTGCCTGGAGTGTTCTTAGCTCCTACGAGCAGTACTTC.

This clonotype has at least ten counts. V is TRBV12-3 or TRBV12-4 and J is TRBJ1-5; 7 nucleotides align to TRBD1. The ends lost 3 bases at V and 2 bases at J; junction bases unmatched: 1. The CDR3 is made up of 14 amino acids. In nucleotides, the CDR3 is TGTGCCAGCAGTTTTACAGGGGGCAATCAGCCCCAGCATTTT. Translating it yields CASSFTGGNQPQHF.

The genes are TRBV6-1 and TRBJ2-5; 8 bases agree with TRBD1. CDR3 size: 13 residues. The V and J ends lost 7 bases and 5 bases, in that order; junction bases with no gene match: 6. Germline CDR1 and CDR2: MNHNS and SASEGT. The CDR3 loop is CASMARGLETQYF. The CDR3 nucleotides are TGTGCCAGCATGGCCAGGGGGCTGGAGACCCAGTACTTC.

V usage is TRBV6-2 or TRBV6-3 and J usage is TRBJ1-2; no clear D gene. This CDR3 region has 13 residues. Germline V gene data show CDR1 as MNHEY and CDR2 as SVGEGT. V was cut by 6 bases and J by 13 bases, with 21 bases left in between. The CDR3 nucleotides are TGTGCCAGCAGGTTGGGTGGAGGATTCTTCGGCACCTTC. Amino acids: CASRLGGGFFGTF.

This clonotype showed up many times. The chain uses TRBV12-3 or TRBV12-4 and TRBJ2-2; maybe TRBD2 (5 bases). V was shortened by 5 bases and J by 1 base, with 8 bases between the two germline ends. The CDR3 extends over 14 amino acids. The CDR3 region is CASSSSENTGELFF. CDR3 coding DNA: TGTGCCAGCAGTAGTAGCGAGAACACCGGGGAGCTGTTTTTT.

The chain is built from TRBV12-3 or TRBV12-4 and TRBJ2-7; D tentatively fits TRBD1 or TRBD2 (5 bases each). CDR3 length: 14 amino acids. V was shortened by 6 bases and J by 4 bases, with 16 bases between the two germline ends. The DNA of the CDR3 is TGTGCCAGCAGCCTGCAGGGACGCGAATACGAGCAGTACTTC. This encodes CASSLQGREYEQYF.

The rearrangement links TRBV6-1 to TRBJ1-5, with D possibly matching TRBD1 (6 bases). The ends were cut back, 7 bases at V and 0 bases at J, with 16 bases in the middle. The CDR3 sequence is 16 residues long. The germline gives CDR1 MNHNS, CDR2 SASEGT. CDR3 protein: CASKVSGDYSNQPQHF. Written as DNA, the CDR3 is TGTGCCAGCAAGGTTTCAGGGGACTATAGCAATCAGCCCCAGCATTTT.

The V gene is TRBV28, the J gene TRBJ2-5; D not certain. Looked up from germline, CDR1 is MDHEN and CDR2 is SYDVKM. V was shortened by 6 bases and J by 5 bases, with 16 bases between the two germline ends. The CDR3 totals 14 residues. The CDR3 DNA reads TGTGCCAGCAGCCCGATGTTATCCCGGGAGACCCAGTACTTC. This gives the protein CASSPMLSRETQYF.

This clonotype was observed at least ten times. The V and J genes are TRBV6-5 and TRBJ1-5, with TRBD1 matching over 7 bases. Losses at the gene ends were 6 bases for V and 1 base for J; bases not matched to a gene: 3. CDR3 length equals 14 residues. Germline CDR1 reads MNHEY; CDR2 reads SVGAGI. CDR3 nucleotides: TGTGCCAGCAGCGTGGGACAGAGCAATCAGCCCCAGCATTTT. Its protein is CASSVGQSNQPQHF.

This clonotype occurred many times. One end of the junction does not line up with germline, which may come from a read error. This chain connects TRBV19 to TRBJ1-6; 7 bases are shared with TRBD1. Germline V gene data show CDR1 as LNHDA and CDR2 as SQIVND (reference sequence). This CDR3 region has 17 residues. As DNA, the CDR3 is TGTGCCAGCGATCGAGGGGGCGGACGGAACTATAATTCGCCCCTCCACTTT. Its translation is CASDRGGGRNYNSPLHF.

This clonotype was seen a few times. J is TRBJ2-2 and V is TRBV12-3 or TRBV12-4; D perhaps matches TRBD2 (5 bases). The CDR3 runs 14 residues. Trimming shortened V by 7 bases and J by 7 bases, and 16 bases separated the two germline ends. In DNA form, the CDR3 reads TGTGCCAGCAACAAAGGGTACGGAGGCGGGGAGCTGTTTTTT. The encoded protein is CASNKGYGGGELFF.

Many counts were recorded for this clonotype. The chain joins TRBV5-1 to TRBJ2-5; D possibly corresponds to TRBD1 (6 bases). Germline-derived CDR1 and CDR2 are SGHRS and YFSETQ. Trimming cost V 0 bases and J 1 base, with 13 bases left between them. CDR3 length equals 16 residues. In DNA form, the CDR3 reads TGCGCCAGCAGCTTGGGACAGAGGACAGCCCAAGAGACCCAGTACTTC. Its translation is CASSLGQRTAQETQYF.

The chain carries TRBV6-2 or TRBV6-3 and TRBJ2-7; 8 nucleotides match TRBD2. This CDR3 region has 14 residues. CDR1 is MNHEY, CDR2 SVGEGT, per germline. The trim removed 7 bases at V and 6 bases at J, leaving 11 bases unmatched. CDR3 sequence reads: CASTKAGVIGEQYF. In DNA form, the CDR3 reads TGTGCCAGCACCAAAGCGGGGGTAATCGGCGAGCAGTACTTC.

This clonotype was picked up many times. The chain couples TRBV29-1 to TRBJ2-7, with D unresolved. Trimming pared 7 bases from V and 6 bases from J, leaving 16 bases between. Germline CDR1 is SQVTM and CDR2 is ANQGSEA. The CDR3 runs to 12 residues. CDR3 in DNA: TGCAGCGCCGCACTTTGGGGAAGCGAGCAGTACTTC. This translates into CSAALWGSEQYF.

The J gene is TRBJ2-2, the V gene TRBV7-2; 14 nucleotides agree with TRBD2. Germline CDR1 reads SGHTA; CDR2 reads FQGNSA. This CDR3 contains 15 residues. The J segment lost 6 bases and the V segment lost 4 bases, leaving 1 base of the junction unmatched. The CDR3 loop reads CASSWGLAGAGELFF. CDR3 sequence (DNA): TGTGCCAGCAGCTGGGGACTAGCGGGAGCCGGGGAGCTGTTTTTT.

This clonotype was observed many times. The chain uses TRBV4-1 and TRBJ2-2, with 9 bases matching TRBD2. The trim removed 2 bases at V and 0 bases at J, leaving 4 bases unmatched. Per germline, CDR1 MGHRA and CDR2 YSYEKL. This CDR3 spans 17 amino acids. CDR3 loop: CASSQMTSGSNTGELFF. CDR3 DNA sequence: TGCGCCAGCAGCCAAATGACTAGCGGATCGAACACCGGGGAGCTGTTTTTT.

At least ten counts were recorded for this clonotype. An end of the junction differs from the germline gene, which may be a read error. The V call is TRBV28, the J call TRBJ1-2; the D gene is possibly TRBD1 (5 bases). The CDR3 covers 11 residues. Germline CDR1 MDHEN, CDR2 SYDVKM. The CDR3 reads CAGRDGGGYTF. CDR3 sequence (DNA): TGTGCCGGCAGGGACGGAGGCGGCTACACCTTC.

The chain uses TRBV5-1 and TRBJ1-2; TRBD1 is a possible D gene (6 bases). Germline CDR1 SGHRS, CDR2 YFSETQ. The V gene lost 5 bases and the J gene lost 1 base, with 9 bases spanning the gap. This CDR3 contains 13 residues. Written as DNA, the CDR3 is TGCGCCAGCAGATGGGACATTAACTATGGCTACACCTTC. This encodes CASRWDINYGYTF.

This clonotype was found many times. The J gene is TRBJ2-7, the V gene TRBV6-1; 8 bases line up with TRBD2. Trimming cost V 7 bases and J 2 bases; bases outside gene matches: 7. The V gene's germline CDR1 is MNHNS and CDR2 SASEGT. The CDR3 runs 14 residues. Here the CDR3 DNA reads TGTGCCAGCACCCTTTTAGCGGGGACCTACGAGCAGTACTTC. It specifies CASTLLAGTYEQYF.

This clonotype was recorded many times. The chain has TRBV29-1 and TRBJ1-1, with a possible D match to TRBD1 (5 bases). This CDR3 is 11 amino acids long. Between the trimmed V and J ends, which lost 6 bases and 6 bases, there was a span of 11 bases. The germline V gene has CDR1 SQVTM and CDR2 ANQGSEA. Here the CDR3 DNA reads TGCAGCGTCCTTGACAGACCTGAAGCTTTCTTT. It yields the protein CSVLDRPEAFF.

The chain carries TRBV30 and TRBJ1-1; D unresolved. The germline V and J ends were trimmed by 3 bases and 0 bases, with 8 bases remaining between them. Per germline, CDR1 GTSNPN and CDR2 SVGIG (reference sequence). The CDR3 totals 13 residues. The DNA of the CDR3 is TGTGCCTGGAGGACCCTTTTGAACACTGAAGCTTTCTTT. This sequence encodes CAWRTLLNTEAFF.

This clonotype was observed many times. The chain recombines TRBV10-3 with TRBJ2-7, with 9 bases matching TRBD1. V gave up 3 bases and J gave up 5 bases; unmatched junction bases: 5. The CDR3 has 14 residues. Germline V CDR1 and CDR2: ENHRY, SYGVKD. In DNA form, the CDR3 reads TGTGCCATCAGTGACCCCGGACAGGGGAACGAGCAGTACTTC. As protein: CAISDPGQGNEQYF.

This rearrangement joins TRBV12-3 or TRBV12-4 to TRBJ1-6; 10 bases are shared with TRBD1. This CDR3 is 15 amino acids long. The V segment lost 3 bases and the J segment 10 bases; nucleotides outside the gene matches: 6. The CDR3 coding sequence is TGTGCCAGCAGTTTTGGGACAGGGGTGATGTCACCCCTCCACTTT. It codes for CASSFGTGVMSPLHF.

V and J are TRBV6-1 and TRBJ2-5; 10 bases are a match to TRBD2. This CDR3 spans 14 amino acids. The trim removed 10 bases at V and 5 bases at J, leaving 10 bases unmatched. Germline values: CDR1 MNHNS, CDR2 SASEGT. CDR3 in amino acids: CAILRLAGVETQYF. The DNA for the CDR3 is TGTGCCATCCTAAGGCTAGCGGGAGTGGAGACCCAGTACTTC.

The CDR3 protein is CASSRRTGGSYTIYF. The CDR3 DNA reads TGTGCCAGCAGCCGAAGGACAGGGGGCTCATACACCATATATTTT. This chain links TRBV6-1 with TRBJ1-3; TRBD1 agrees at 11 bases. The length of the CDR3 is 15 residues. CDR1 is MNHNS and CDR2 is SASEGT in the germline V gene. The V segment lost 6 bases and the J segment 8 bases; nucleotides outside the gene matches: 9.

The table lists this clonotype with many counts. The V gene is TRBV12-3 or TRBV12-4, the J gene TRBJ2-2; possible D gene TRBD2, 6 bases. This CDR3 has 14 amino acids. Trimming left V 3 bases short and J 4 bases short, with 9 bases between. The CDR3, as DNA: TGTGCCAGCAGTTTCGGGGGTTCCACCGGGGAGCTGTTTTTT. Protein product: CASSFGGSTGELFF.

In its sample, this clonotype was seen many times. The chain recombines TRBV4-1 with TRBJ2-2; D is perhaps TRBD2 (6 bases). The CDR3 has 14 residues. Trimming left V 3 bases short and J 6 bases short, with 11 bases between. CDR1 MGHRA and CDR2 YSYEKL come from the germline V gene. CDR3 in DNA: TGCGCCAGCAGCCAGGGACTCCGACCCGGGGAGCTGTTTTTT. Translation gives CASSQGLRPGELFF.

The chain combines TRBV14 with TRBJ1-1; D remains unclear. The germline V gene has CDR1 SGHDN and CDR2 FVKESK. V gave up 3 bases and J gave up 3 bases, with 8 bases separating them. The CDR3 spans 13 residues. This CDR3 is CASSQFLDTEAFF. The CDR3 DNA follows: TGTGCCAGCAGCCAGTTTCTGGACACTGAAGCTTTCTTT.

The chain couples TRBV6-1 to TRBJ2-7; TRBD2 matches 10 bases. Germline assignment: CDR1 MNHNS and CDR2 SASEGT. After removal of 1 base from V and 5 bases from J, the junction contained 2 bases not matched to a gene. The CDR3 contains 14 residues. In DNA form, the CDR3 reads TGTGCCAGCAGTGAAGGGACTAGCGGAAACGAGCAGTACTTC. This codes for CASSEGTSGNEQYF.